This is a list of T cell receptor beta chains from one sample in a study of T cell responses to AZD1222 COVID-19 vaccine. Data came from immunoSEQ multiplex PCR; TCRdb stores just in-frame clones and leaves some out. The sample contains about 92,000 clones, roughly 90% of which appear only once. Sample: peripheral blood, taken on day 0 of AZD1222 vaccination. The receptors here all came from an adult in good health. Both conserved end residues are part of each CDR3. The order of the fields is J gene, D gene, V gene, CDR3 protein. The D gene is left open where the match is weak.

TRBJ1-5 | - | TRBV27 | CASSFGVEPSTQHF
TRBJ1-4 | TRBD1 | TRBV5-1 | CASSLSAGGGSNEKLFF
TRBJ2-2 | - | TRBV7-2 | CASSRDRQGLTGELFF
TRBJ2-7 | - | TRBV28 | CASTYRRNEQYF
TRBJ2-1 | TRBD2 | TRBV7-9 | CASSLGSGRAPEQFF
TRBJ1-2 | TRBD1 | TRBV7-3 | CASSAGTGHYGYTF
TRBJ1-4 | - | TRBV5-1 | CASSDPRDPQLREKLFF
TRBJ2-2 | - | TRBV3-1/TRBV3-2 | CASSQGGIRRGNTGELFF
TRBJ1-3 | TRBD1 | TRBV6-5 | CASRAGGISGNTIYF
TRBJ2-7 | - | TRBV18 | CASSPFGRENEQYF
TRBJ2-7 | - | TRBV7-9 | CASSAGEVREQYF
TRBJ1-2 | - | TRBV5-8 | CASSFEPNYGYTF
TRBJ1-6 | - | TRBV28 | CASSTDSFNSPLHF
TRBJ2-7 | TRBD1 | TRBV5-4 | CASSLTRSGQSYEQYF
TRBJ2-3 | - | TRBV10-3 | CAISDRPLNPATASTDTQYF
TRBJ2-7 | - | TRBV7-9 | CASSLIGGWEQYF
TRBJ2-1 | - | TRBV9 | CASSADPGLLIREQFF
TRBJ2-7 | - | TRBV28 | CASSFPGIAYEQYF
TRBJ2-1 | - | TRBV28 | CASSLASSSSYNEQFF
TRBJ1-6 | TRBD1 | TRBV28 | CASSLFTGTGALVYNSPLHF
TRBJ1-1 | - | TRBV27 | CASSTLLNTEAFF
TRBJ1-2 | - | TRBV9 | CASSVVTGYTF